This entry lists 7 T cell receptor beta chains sequenced from one sample in a study of blood T cells in healthy people across ages. Next came a second PCR, run for about 6 to 12 cycles, which used a sample-barcoded 5' primer along with a J-beta primer mix. Via MiXCR, TCRdb re-called the 5' RACE reads, giving one row per CDR3 protein. In the table there are roughly 800,000 distinct CDR3 sequences, more than 25% of which are singletons. The data were also submitted as part of a second study, on T cells of mothers and their children.

Sample: blood. These receptors all come from a boy aged 5-17 years in good health.

Only a few counts were recorded for this clonotype. Germline is not matched at one junction end, which may reflect a read error. The rearrangement joins TRBV7-6 to TRBJ2-7; tentatively, D is TRBD1 or TRBD2 (5 bases each). Germline lookup yields CDR1 SGHVS and CDR2 FNYEAQ. This CDR3 has 16 residues. This chain's CDR3 is CASSSNYRGGSYERYF. The CDR3 region has the DNA TGTGCCAGCAGCTCGAACTACCGGGGCGGCTCCTACGAGCGGTACTTC.

The V gene is TRBV27, the J gene TRBJ1-3, with TRBD1 as a possible D gene (5 bases). Per the germline V gene, CDR1 is MNHEY and CDR2 is SMNVEV (reference sequence). This CDR3 has 15 residues. V was pared by 5 bases and J by 1 base, with 12 bases between. For the CDR3, the DNA is TGTGCCAGCAGTCCGTCGGGGGGATCTGGAAACACCATATATTTT. This sequence encodes CASSPSGGSGNTIYF.

This clonotype was seen only a few times. The rearrangement joins TRBV7-2 to TRBJ1-5; D remains ambiguous. Per germline, CDR1 SGHTA and CDR2 FQGNSA. With 1 base removed from V and 7 bases from J, the gap between germline ends came to 8 bases. The CDR3 is 13 residues long. DNA of the CDR3: TGTGCCAGCAGCTTAGGGGGTCGCCAGCCCCAGCATTTT. It specifies CASSLGGRQPQHF.

The V call is TRBV6-1, the J call TRBJ2-1; weak D call: TRBD1 (6 bases). Gene TRBJ2-7 matches the end of the DNA better, so the J call may be wrong. The length of the CDR3 is 15 residues. Germline V gene lookup returns CDR1 MNHNS and CDR2 SASEGT. The CDR3 DNA reads as TGTGCCAGCAGTGATCCCCGGGACATATCCTACGAGCAGTACTTC. This encodes CASSDPRDISYEQYF.

This clonotype was counted only a few times. The gene calls are TRBV21-1 and TRBJ2-4; the table's TRBD1 call for D was not verified on the DNA. TRBV21-1 is listed as a pseudogene. The CDR3 runs to 15 residues. CDR3: CASSKVVGTHLIQYF. The CDR3 bases are TGTGCCAGCAGCAAGGTTGTGGGGACACATCTCATTCAGTACTTC.

The J gene is TRBJ2-7, the V gene TRBV5-1; no reliable D call. Looked up from germline, CDR1 is SGHRS and CDR2 is YFSETQ. There are 13 residues in the CDR3. Trimming removed 0 bases from V and 4 bases from J, with 8 bases in between. The CDR3 spells CASSLASEYEQYF. The CDR3 DNA follows: TGCGCCAGCAGCTTGGCCAGCGAGTACGAGCAGTACTTC.

This rearrangement joins TRBV29-1 to TRBJ2-3, with 8 bases that match TRBD2. This CDR3 has 16 residues. The germline V gene has CDR1 SQVTM and CDR2 ANQGSEA. V dropped 7 bases and J dropped 4; count of bases not matched to a gene: 16. CDR3 amino acids: CSAPGGGIRVSDTQYF. The CDR3 DNA sequence: TGCAGCGCCCCCGGGGGGGGAATTCGAGTTTCAGATACGCAGTATTTT.